This T cell receptor beta chain was captured by sequencing in a study of T-cell memory formation after mild COVID-19. V was cut by 6 bases and J by 1 base, with 10 bases left in between. The CDR3 is 13 amino acids. As for this clonotype: The CDR3 carries no conserved terminal phenylalanine or tryptophan, so it likely arises from a read error.

From the 5' RACE reads, TCRdb called clonotypes with MiXCR, one entry per CDR3 protein. The data show about 110,000 distinct CDR3 sequences, 9.5% to 15% seen once. The V gene is TRBV12-3 or TRBV12-4, the J gene TRBJ2-7; D unclear. The TCR comes from an adult woman who had mild COVID-19 (a few samples of this study predate the infection). Cell type and time point are not known. Sequencing input: PBMCs or a T cell subset sorted from them (not recorded which). As DNA, the CDR3 is TGTGCCAGCAGCCCTGGCCCGTCCTACGAGCAGTACTAC. Residues: CASSPGPSYEQYY.